Presented here are 15 T cell receptor beta chains from one specimen sequenced in a study of T cell responses to AZD1222 COVID-19 vaccine. Data came from immunoSEQ multiplex PCR; TCRdb stores just in-frame clones and leaves some out. The table lists 110,000 to 150,000 clones, 92% of them singletons, with 1.5% to 2% in the top ten. Sequences were derived from peripheral blood, sampled on day 0 of AZD1222 vaccination. The origin of the receptors is an adult in good health.

This rearrangement joins TRBV27 to TRBJ2-3; 9 nucleotides match TRBD1. Germline CDR1 and CDR2: MNHEY and SMNVEV (reference sequence). The ends lost 4 bases at V and 1 base at J; junction bases unmatched: 12. This CDR3 region has 18 residues. The CDR3 sequence is CASSSRDRERGRTDTQYF. DNA of the CDR3: TGTGCCAGCAGTTCACGGGACAGGGAAAGGGGGCGCACAGATACGCAGTATTTT.

CDR3 protein: CASTPSVTGELFF. The DNA of the CDR3 is TGTGCCAGCACCCCTTCCGTCACCGGGGAGCTGTTTTTT. The chain uses TRBV6-2 or TRBV6-3 and TRBJ2-2; D not resolved. The V gene's germline CDR1 is MNHEY and CDR2 SVGEGT. Deletions cut 7 bases from V and 4 bases from J, with 10 bases between. The CDR3 spans 13 residues.

V gene TRBV4-1 combines with J gene TRBJ2-7; D is unresolved. CDR1 and CDR2 from the germline V gene are MGHRA and YSYEKL. The CDR3 contains 11 residues. V lost 2 bases and J 4 bases, leaving 3 bases between the germline ends. In DNA form, the CDR3 reads TGCGCCAGCAGCCAAAGATACGAGCAGTACTTC. Translated: CASSQRYEQYF.

The rearrangement uses TRBV5-1 and TRBJ2-1; 7 bases align to TRBD2. Germline V gene sequence: CDR1 SGHRS, CDR2 YFSETQ. The CDR3 length is 15 residues. With 2 bases clipped from V and 6 bases from J, the junction kept 8 bases outside the gene matches. CDR3 sequence (DNA): TGCGCCAGCAGCTTTGCGGGGGACCCCGGCAATGAGCAGTTCTTC. It codes for CASSFAGDPGNEQFF.

The chain uses TRBV25-1 and TRBJ1-2; D is unclear. CDR1 and CDR2 from the germline V gene are MGHDK and SYGVNS. V dropped 2 bases and J dropped 4 bases, with 8 bases sitting between them. The CDR3 is 13 amino acids. CDR3 region: CASSEGVGYGYTF. The DNA of the CDR3 is TGTGCCAGCAGTGAAGGGGTAGGCTATGGCTACACCTTC.

This sequence joins TRBV2 and TRBJ1-2, with D unclear. The V end lost 1 base, the J end lost 2 bases, and 5 bases lay between the germline ends. Germline CDR1 reads SNHLY; CDR2 reads FYNNEI. The CDR3 totals 13 residues. The DNA of the CDR3 is TGTGCCAGCAGTGAAGAGAGGAACTATGGCTACACCTTC. Amino acid sequence: CASSEERNYGYTF.

The rearrangement links TRBV5-1 to TRBJ1-3; TRBD1 might be the D (5 bases). This CDR3 is built from 14 residues. Trimming took 7 bases from V and 2 from J, leaving 13 bases between them. From germline, CDR1 is SGHRS and CDR2 YFSETQ. The CDR3 DNA reads TGCGCCAGCGCGACGGGGGTAGCTGGAAACACCATATATTTT. Translated, it gives CASATGVAGNTIYF.

V and J are TRBV10-2 and TRBJ2-1; the match to TRBD2 covers 13 bases. The CDR3 has 15 residues. In germline, CDR1 is WSHSY, CDR2 SAAADI. V dropped 6 bases and J dropped 8; count of bases not matched to a gene: 7. The CDR3: CASRAGTSGVYEQFF. The CDR3 DNA reads TGCGCCAGCAGGGCCGGGACTAGCGGGGTCTATGAGCAGTTCTTC.

Turning to this clone: Other DNA sequences in this specimen translate into the identical CDR3. The V call is TRBV7-2, the J call TRBJ2-3; the D is unclear. CDR3 length: 13 amino acids. V lost 1 base to trimming and J lost 2 bases, with 4 bases between them. The germline V gene encodes CDR1 SGHTA and CDR2 FQGNSA. The CDR3 bases are TGTGCCAGCAGCTTAGGGTCCACAGATACGCAGTATTTT. Translation gives CASSLGSTDTQYF.

This chain connects TRBV11-2 to TRBJ2-3; the D gene is possibly TRBD2 (5 bases). V shed 7 bases and J shed 2 bases, with 10 bases lying between them. The CDR3 sequence is 13 residues long. CDR1 is SGHAT and CDR2 is FQNNGV in the germline V gene. CDR3 loop: CASTLAPTDTQYF. DNA for the CDR3: TGTGCCAGCACCCTAGCCCCCACAGATACGCAGTATTTT. The whole variable domain, remainder taken from reference TRBV11-2 and TRBJ2-3, is EAGVAQSPRYKIIEKRQSVAFWCNPISGHATLYWYQQILGQGPKLLIQFQNNGVVDDSQLPKDRFSAERLKGVDSTLKIQPAKLEDSAVYLCASTLAPTDTQYFGPGTRLTVL.

The V and J genes are TRBV2 and TRBJ1-3; D might be TRBD1 (6 bases). The length of the CDR3 is 15 residues. Trimming pared 5 bases from V and 4 bases from J, leaving 15 bases between. Germline CDR1 reads SNHLY; CDR2 reads FYNNEI. The CDR3: CASSNNRVTGNTIYF. CDR3 coding DNA: TGTGCCAGCAGTAACAACAGGGTAACGGGAAACACCATATATTTT. The full variable domain, in which reference TRBV2 and TRBJ1-3 provide the parts outside the CDR3, is EPEVTQTPSHQVTQMGQEVILRCVPISNHLYFYWYRQILGQKVEFLVSFYNNEISEKSEIFDDQFSVERPDGSNFTLKIRSTKLEDSAMYFCASSNNRVTGNTIYFGEGSWLTVV.

This clone was seen a single time. The chain uses TRBV9 and TRBJ2-5; D unresolved. CDR3 length equals 14 residues. Germline-derived CDR1 and CDR2 are SGDLS and YYNGEE. The germline V and J ends were trimmed by 0 bases and 1 base, with 7 bases remaining between them. The CDR3 protein is CASSVASLQETQYF. CDR3 nucleotides: TGTGCCAGCAGCGTAGCATCGCTCCAAGAGACCCAGTACTTC.

This chain links TRBV7-9 with TRBJ1-1, with 9 bases lining up with TRBD1. Per the germline V gene, CDR1 is SEHNR and CDR2 is FQNEAQ (reference sequence). This CDR3 is built from 14 residues. The trim removed 4 bases at V and 8 bases at J, leaving 8 bases unmatched. Here the CDR3 DNA reads TGTGCCAGCAGCTCCTCGACAGGGGGGTCGGAAGCTTTCTTT. This encodes CASSSSTGGSEAFF.

This clone was counted a single time. This chain uses TRBV6-4 with TRBJ2-5; perhaps TRBD1 as D (5 bases). The CDR3 consists of 15 residues. Germline V lookup: CDR1 MRHNA, CDR2 SNTAGT. The V end was cut by 4 bases, the J end by 4 bases, with 16 bases between. The CDR3 spells CASSGAGHQLETQYF. The CDR3 bases are TGTGCCAGCAGTGGGGCAGGACACCAACTAGAGACCCAGTACTTC.

J is TRBJ2-1 and V is TRBV2; D is ambiguous. Germline CDR1 and CDR2: SNHLY and FYNNEI. Trimming left V 6 bases short and J 4 bases short, with 4 bases between. This CDR3 comprises 11 residues. As DNA, the CDR3 is TGTGCCAGCAGCGTGTACAATGAGCAGTTCTTC. Its translation: CASSVYNEQFF. The variable domain in full, completed from reference TRBV2 and TRBJ2-1, reads EPEVTQTPSHQVTQMGQEVILRCVPISNHLYFYWYRQILGQKVEFLVSFYNNEISEKSEIFDDQFSVERPDGSNFTLKIRSTKLEDSAMYFCASSVYNEQFFGPGTRLTVL.